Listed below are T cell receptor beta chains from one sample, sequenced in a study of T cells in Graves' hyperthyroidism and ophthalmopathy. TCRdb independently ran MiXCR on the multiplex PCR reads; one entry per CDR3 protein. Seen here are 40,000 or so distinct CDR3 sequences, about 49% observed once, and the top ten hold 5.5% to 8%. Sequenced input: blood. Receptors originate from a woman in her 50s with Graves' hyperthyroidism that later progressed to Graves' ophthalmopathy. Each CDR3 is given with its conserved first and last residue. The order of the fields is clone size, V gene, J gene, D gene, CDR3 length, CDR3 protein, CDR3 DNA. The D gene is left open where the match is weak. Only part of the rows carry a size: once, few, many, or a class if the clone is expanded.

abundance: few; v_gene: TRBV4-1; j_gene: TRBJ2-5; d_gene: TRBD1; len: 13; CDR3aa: CASRKGAGETQYF; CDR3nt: TGCGCCAGCCGGAAGGGGGCGGGCGAGACCCAGTACTTC
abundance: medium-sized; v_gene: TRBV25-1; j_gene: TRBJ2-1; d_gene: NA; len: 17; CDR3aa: CASSDEGPPYAYNEQFF; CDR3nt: TGTGCCAGCAGTGATGAGGGACCACCCTACGCCTACAATGAGCAGTTCTTC
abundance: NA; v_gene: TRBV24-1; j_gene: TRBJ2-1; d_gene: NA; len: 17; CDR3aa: CATSDPGTLSLYNEQFF; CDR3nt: TGTGCCACCAGTGACCCCGGGACCCTATCATTGTACAATGAGCAGTTCTTC
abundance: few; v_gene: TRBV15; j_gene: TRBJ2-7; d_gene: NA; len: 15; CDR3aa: CATSRGGGTGHEQYF; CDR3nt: TGTGCCACCAGCAGAGGCGGTGGGACTGGTCACGAGCAGTACTTC
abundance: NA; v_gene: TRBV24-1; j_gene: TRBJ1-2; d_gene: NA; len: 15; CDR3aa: CATSDFDGRDLGYTF; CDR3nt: TGTGCCACCAGTGATTTTGATGGGCGCGATCTTGGCTACACCTTC
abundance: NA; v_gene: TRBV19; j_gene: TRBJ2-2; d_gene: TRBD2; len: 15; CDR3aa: CASIGRERDTGELFF; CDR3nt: TGTGCCAGTATTGGGCGGGAGCGAGACACCGGGGAGCTGTTTTTT
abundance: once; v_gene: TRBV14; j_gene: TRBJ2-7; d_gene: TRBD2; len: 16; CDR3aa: CASSRQGLARAAEQYF; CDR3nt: TGTGCCAGCAGCCGACAGGGACTAGCGAGGGCCGCCGAGCAGTACTTC
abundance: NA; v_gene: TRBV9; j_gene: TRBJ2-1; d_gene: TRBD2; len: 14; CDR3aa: CASSSGLAFDEQFF; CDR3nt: TGTGCCAGCAGCTCCGGACTAGCGTTTGATGAGCAGTTCTTC
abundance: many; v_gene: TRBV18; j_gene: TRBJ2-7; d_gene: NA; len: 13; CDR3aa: CASSYDRAYEQYF; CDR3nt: TGTGCCAGCTCATATGACAGAGCCTACGAGCAGTACTTC
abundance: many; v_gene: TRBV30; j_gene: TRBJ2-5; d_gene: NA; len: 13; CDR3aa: CAWRTRSEETQYF; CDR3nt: TGTGCCTGGAGGACTAGGTCGGAGGAGACCCAGTACTTC
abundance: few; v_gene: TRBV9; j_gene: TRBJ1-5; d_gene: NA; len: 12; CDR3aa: CASSVEGETQHF; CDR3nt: TGTGCCAGCAGCGTCGAGGGGGAGACCCAGCATTTT
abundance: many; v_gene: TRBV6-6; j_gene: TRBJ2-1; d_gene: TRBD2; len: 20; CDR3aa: CASSYPPAREVLFVSNEQFF; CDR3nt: TGTGCCAGCAGTTACCCCCCTGCGCGGGAGGTTCTATTTGTTAGCAATGAGCAGTTCTTC
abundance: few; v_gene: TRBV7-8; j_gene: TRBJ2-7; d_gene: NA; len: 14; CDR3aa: CASTLGVGSYEQYF; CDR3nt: TGTGCCAGCACCTTGGGGGTAGGTAGCTACGAGCAGTACTTC
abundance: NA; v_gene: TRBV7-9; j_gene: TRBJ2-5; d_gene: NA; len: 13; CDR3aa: CASSLSGQETQYF; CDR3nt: TGTGCCAGCAGCTTAAGCGGCCAAGAGACCCAGTACTTC
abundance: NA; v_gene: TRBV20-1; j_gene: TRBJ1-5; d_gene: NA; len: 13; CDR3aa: CSAIRDTDQPQHF; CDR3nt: TGCAGTGCTATACGGGACACCGATCAGCCCCAGCATTTT